Shown below are 14 T cell receptor beta chains from a single sample sequenced in a study of T-cell memory formation after mild COVID-19. TCRdb re-analysed the 5' RACE reads in MiXCR, keeping a single row per CDR3 protein. This sample has 340,000 or so distinct CDR3 sequences, with about an eighth found just once. The sequenced sample consisted of PBMCs or a T cell subset sorted from them (not recorded which). All receptors derive from a man in his late teens or twenties who had mild COVID-19 (a few samples of this study predate the infection). Cell type and time point are not known.

The J gene is TRBJ2-1, the V gene TRBV6-5; D is ambiguous. This CDR3 region has 16 residues. CDR1 and CDR2 from the germline V gene are MNHEY and SVGAGI. The V end was cut by 7 bases, the J end by 7 bases, with 23 bases between. CDR3 sequence: CASILLHGSEENEQFF. The CDR3 coding sequence is TGTGCCAGCATCCTGTTACATGGCTCCGAGGAAAATGAGCAGTTCTTC.

The table lists this clonotype with a few counts. The V gene is TRBV11-2, the J gene TRBJ2-5; 13 bases fit TRBD2. The CDR3 covers 16 residues. Per germline, CDR1 SGHAT and CDR2 FQNNGV. The V and J ends lost 5 bases and 4 bases, in that order; junction bases with no gene match: 7. Written as DNA, the CDR3 is TGTGCCAGCAGCAAACTAGCGGGGGGGCTTGTAGAGACCCAGTACTTC. Its protein is CASSKLAGGLVETQYF.

In this sample, this clonotype turned up a few times. The chain recombines TRBV20-1 with TRBJ1-5; the match to TRBD1 covers 8 bases. Germline V gene lookup returns CDR1 DFQATT and CDR2 SNEGSKA (reference sequence). CDR3 size: 14 residues. V trimming: 1 base; J trimming: 2 bases; junction bases outside the gene matches: 1. The CDR3 region is CSARAGGGNQPQHF. DNA for the CDR3: TGCAGTGCTAGAGCAGGGGGCGGCAATCAGCCCCAGCATTTT.

The chain employs TRBV13 and TRBJ2-3; no firm D call. Trimming removed 3 bases from V and 6 bases from J, with 10 bases in between. From germline, CDR1 is PRHDT and CDR2 FYEKMQ (reference sequence). CDR3 length: 13 amino acids. As DNA, the CDR3 is TGTGCCAGCAGCTTTGCCGGCTTGGATACGCAGTATTTT. The encoded protein is CASSFAGLDTQYF.

A note on this clonotype: Compared with germline, one end of the junction differs, possibly owing to a read error. This sequence joins TRBV7-7 and TRBJ2-5; 9 bases match TRBD1. Germline lookup yields CDR1 SSHAT and CDR2 FNYEAQ (reference sequence). The CDR3 totals 15 residues. This chain's CDR3 is CASSSGQGGQETQYF. CDR3 bases: TGTGCTAGCAGCTCGGGACAGGGAGGCCAAGAGACCCAGTACTTC. The full variable domain, in which reference TRBV7-7 and TRBJ2-5 provide the parts outside the CDR3, is GAGVSQSPRYKVTKRGQDVTLRCDPISSHATLYWYQQALGQGPEFLTYFNYEAQPDKSGLPSDRFSAERPEGSISTLTIQRTEQRDSAMYRCASSSGQGGQETQYFGPGTRLLVL.

This clonotype was counted a single time. The chain is built from TRBV6-6 and TRBJ2-3; unclear D gene. The CDR3 runs 11 residues. Germline CDR1 reads MNHNY; CDR2 reads SVGAGI (reference sequence). The DNA of the CDR3 is TGTGCTGCAACCTCGACGGATACGCAGTATTTT. Translated: CAATSTDTQYF.

J is TRBJ2-2 and V is TRBV24-1, with TRBD2 as a possible D gene (6 bases). CDR1 is KGHDR, CDR2 SFDVKD, per germline. V was shortened by 5 bases and J by 2 bases, with 8 bases between the two germline ends. CDR3 length: 14 residues. The CDR3 DNA is TGTGCCACCAGTGGGGGGACTAACACCGGGGAGCTGTTTTTT. It is translated as CATSGGTNTGELFF.

This clonotype came up a few times. The chain carries TRBV7-9 and TRBJ1-1; 10 nucleotides align to TRBD1. The CDR3 contains 17 residues. The germline CDR1 and CDR2 sequences are SEHNR and FQNEAQ (reference sequence). V lost 5 bases to trimming and J lost 1 base; unmatched junction nucleotides: 10. DNA of the CDR3: TGTGCCAGCAGCATAATCCCGGGACAGGGGACGAACACTGAAGCTTTCTTT. It codes for CASSIIPGQGTNTEAFF.

Only a few counts were recorded for this clonotype. The chain combines TRBV29-1 with TRBJ2-1; D gene unclear. In germline, CDR1 is SQVTM, CDR2 ANQGSEA. V lost 2 bases and J 4 bases, leaving 6 bases between the germline ends. This CDR3 has 12 amino acids. In DNA, the CDR3 is TGCAGCGTTGAACTGGGATACAATGAGCAGTTCTTC. Encoded protein: CSVELGYNEQFF.

This clonotype was counted many times. V gene TRBV5-1 combines with J gene TRBJ2-3; 7 bases are a match to TRBD1. This CDR3 region has 14 residues. After removal of 2 bases from V and 4 bases from J, the junction contained 4 bases not matched to a gene. Germline V gene sequence: CDR1 SGHRS, CDR2 YFSETQ. CDR3 nucleotides: TGCGCCAGCAGCTTTGGACAGGCGGCAGATACGCAGTATTTT. Protein: CASSFGQAADTQYF. Variable domain in full (rest from reference TRBV5-1 and TRBJ2-3): KAGVTQTPRYLIKTRGQQVTLSCSPISGHRSVSWYQQTPGQGLQFLFEYFSETQRNKGNFPGRFSGRQFSNSRSEMNVSTLELGDSALYLCASSFGQAADTQYFGPGTRLTVL.

The V call is TRBV6-5, the J call TRBJ2-7; D unresolved. From germline, CDR1 is MNHEY and CDR2 SVGAGI. V was clipped by 10 bases and J by 2 bases, with 21 bases between them. The CDR3 extends over 15 amino acids. DNA of the CDR3: TGTGCCACCCGTAGAGGTGAAGGCCTAACCTACGAGCAGTACTTC. Translation gives CATRRGEGLTYEQYF.

This clonotype occurred a few times. The chain has TRBV7-9 and TRBJ2-4; perhaps TRBD2 as D (6 bases). The CDR3 runs 16 residues. V was shortened by 1 base and J by 3 bases, with 13 bases between the two germline ends. The germline CDR1 and CDR2 sequences are SEHNR and FQNEAQ (reference sequence). The CDR3 reads CASSLVVGGVKNIQYF. The DNA of the CDR3 is TGTGCCAGCAGCTTAGTAGTAGGAGGGGTCAAAAACATTCAGTACTTC. Complete variable domain (other parts from reference TRBV7-9 and TRBJ2-4): DTGVSQNPRHKITKRGQNVTFRCDPISEHNRLYWYRQTLGQGPEFLTYFQNEAQLEKSRLLSDRFSAERPKGSFSTLEIQRTEQGDSAMYLCASSLVVGGVKNIQYFGAGTRLSVL.

The chain is built from TRBV7-2 and TRBJ1-2; TRBD1 aligns across 10 bases. Germline assignment: CDR1 SGHTA and CDR2 FQGNSA. The CDR3 loop spans 17 amino acids. Germline trimming cut 7 bases from V and 2 bases from J; bases unmatched to any gene: 13. The DNA for the CDR3 is TGTGCCAGCACCCTTCGACAGGGGGCGGGAGTAAACTATGGCTACACCTTC. Its translation: CASTLRQGAGVNYGYTF.

This clonotype occurred a few times. This rearrangement joins TRBV29-1 to TRBJ1-2; D remains ambiguous. Germline values: CDR1 SQVTM, CDR2 ANQGSEA. This CDR3 has 13 residues. Trimming pared 2 bases from V and 6 bases from J, leaving 13 bases between. The CDR3 loop reads CSVELTASDGYTF. As DNA, the CDR3 is TGCAGCGTTGAATTGACCGCATCGGATGGCTACACCTTC.